This T cell receptor (beta chain) originates from a study of spatial heterogeneity in lung cancer. A unique molecular identifier was carried by every single TCR cDNA molecule. TCRdb reprocessed the 5' RACE reads via MiXCR and lists one record per CDR3 protein. The sample has 55,000 to 70,000 distinct CDR3 sequences; under 7.5% are singletons. Noted time point: sample taken at primary tumor resection. Samples were obtained from approximately 72 donors, all untreated early-stage non-small cell lung cancer patients. Researchers sequenced whole RNA taken from tumor, nontumor lung or frozen PBMC without sorting. As for this clonotype: This may be a read error: a much more frequent sequence differs by one nucleotide.

The CDR3 totals 15 residues. V lost 4 bases and J 0 bases, leaving 12 bases between the germline ends. This TCR derives from a female donor with early-stage non-small cell lung cancer. The chain joins TRBV6-7 to TRBJ1-2, with D perhaps matching TRBD1 (5 bases). TRBV6-7 is reported as an ORF; its role is uncertain. Sequenced material: PBMCs, taken at surgery. The CDR3 DNA reads TGTGCCAGCAGTTCCTGGGGGATAGCTAACTATGGCTACACCTTC. This sequence encodes CASSSWGIANYGYTF.